This TCR beta chain was identified during a study of neurological immune-mediated disorders. Time point reported: technical triplicate 3. In its sample, this clonotype was seen many times. CDR1 is DFQATT, CDR2 SNEGSKA, per germline (reference sequence). V gave up 6 bases and J gave up 9 bases; unmatched junction bases: 10. CDR3 length equals 14 residues. The team produced cDNA through 5'RACE using 10-nucleotide random UMIs. TCRdb recomputed calls from the 5' RACE reads with MiXCR, one row per CDR3 protein. The sample lists some 30,000 distinct CDR3 sequences, around 16% occurring once. Sequencing was done on a sample of CD4+ T cells from blood. The chain couples TRBV20-1 to TRBJ2-1; 11 bases fit TRBD2. This receptor was taken from a female donor with HTLV-1-associated myelopathy (HAM/TSP). The DNA for the CDR3 is TGCAGTGCGCCAAAACTAGCGGGAGATGGTGAGCAGTTCTTC. Its protein is CSAPKLAGDGEQFF.